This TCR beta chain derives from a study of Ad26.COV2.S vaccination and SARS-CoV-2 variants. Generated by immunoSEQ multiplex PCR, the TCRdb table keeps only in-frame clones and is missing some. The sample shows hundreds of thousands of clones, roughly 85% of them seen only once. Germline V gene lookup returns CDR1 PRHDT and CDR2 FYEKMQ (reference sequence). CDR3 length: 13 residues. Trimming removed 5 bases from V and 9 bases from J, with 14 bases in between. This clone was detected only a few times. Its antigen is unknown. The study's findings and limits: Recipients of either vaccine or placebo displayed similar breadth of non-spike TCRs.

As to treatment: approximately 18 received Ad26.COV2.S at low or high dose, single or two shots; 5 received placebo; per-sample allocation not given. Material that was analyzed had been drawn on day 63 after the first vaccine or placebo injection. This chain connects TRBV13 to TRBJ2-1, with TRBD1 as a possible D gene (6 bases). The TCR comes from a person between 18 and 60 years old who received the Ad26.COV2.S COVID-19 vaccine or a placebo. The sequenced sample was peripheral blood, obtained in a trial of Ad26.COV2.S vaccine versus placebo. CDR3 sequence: CASSEQGSSEQFF. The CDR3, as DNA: TGTGCCAGCAGCGAACAGGGTTCAAGTGAGCAGTTCTTC.